Below are 21 T cell receptor beta chains sequenced from a single sample in a study of cytomegalovirus exposure and HLA in healthy donors. Use of 60 Vbeta and 13 Jbeta primers characterized the PCR. Sequencing was performed with immunoSEQ multiplex PCR; in TCRdb, only in-frame clones are kept and a portion is missing. The data contain roughly 160,000 clones, around 64% of them singletons. Sequenced sample: PBMCs. The receptor source for this set is a woman aged 25 to 39 in good health and CMV-seronegative.

The rearrangement joins TRBV7-2 to TRBJ2-4; 9 bases are a match to TRBD2. The V segment lost 6 bases and the J segment 3 bases; nucleotides outside the gene matches: 12. The CDR3 spans 17 residues. Germline lookup yields CDR1 SGHTA and CDR2 FQGNSA. Here the CDR3 reads CASSSPGLAIGKNIQYF. For the CDR3, the DNA is TGTGCCAGCAGTTCACCGGGACTAGCTATTGGCAAAAACATTCAGTACTTC.

This chain's CDR3 is CASRSIQRETQYF. CDR3 in DNA: TGTGCCAGCAGATCGATACAGCGGGAGACCCAGTACTTC. The chain carries TRBV27 and TRBJ2-5; D is perhaps TRBD2 (5 bases). In germline, CDR1 is MNHEY, CDR2 SMNVEV (reference sequence). The CDR3 is 13 amino acids. Trimming stripped 6 bases from V and 5 bases from J, with 13 bases between.

V gene TRBV9 combines with J gene TRBJ2-1; a possible D gene is TRBD2 (5 bases). Germline loops: CDR1 SGDLS, CDR2 YYNGEE. The CDR3 has 14 residues. Trimming stripped 0 bases from V and 4 bases from J, with 8 bases between. This CDR3 reads CASSVGGPYNEQFF. In DNA, the CDR3 is TGTGCCAGCAGCGTAGGCGGGCCGTACAATGAGCAGTTCTTC.

V and J are TRBV28 and TRBJ2-7, with 8 bases aligning to TRBD2. Germline V lookup: CDR1 MDHEN, CDR2 SYDVKM. The CDR3 extends over 15 amino acids. J gave up 2 bases and V 5 bases, and 8 bases lay outside the gene matches. The CDR3 DNA reads as TGTGCCAGCAGTCCGCGGACTAGCTTACCCTACGAGCAGTACTTC. Translating gives CASSPRTSLPYEQYF.

The chain recombines TRBV5-6 with TRBJ1-2; 9 bases are a match to TRBD1. V was clipped by 3 bases and J by 7 bases; unmatched bases: 4. The CDR3 runs to 13 residues. Germline CDR1 and CDR2: SGHDT and YYEEEE. For the CDR3, the DNA is TGTGCCAGCAGCTCCGGGACAGGGTTTGGCTACACCTTC. Protein product: CASSSGTGFGYTF. The entire variable domain, with the rest obtained from reference TRBV5-6 and TRBJ1-2, is as follows: DAGVTQSPTHLIKTRGQQVTLRCSPKSGHDTVSWYQQALGQGPQFIFQYYEEEERQRGNFPDRFSGHQFPNYSSELNVNALLLGDSALYLCASSSGTGFGYTFGSGTRLTVV.

The V and J genes are TRBV9 and TRBJ1-5; 8 bases are shared with TRBD1. The CDR3 consists of 16 residues. With 0 bases clipped from V and 2 bases from J, the junction kept 4 bases outside the gene matches. CDR1 and CDR2 (germline): SGDLS, YYNGEE. The CDR3 sequence is CASSVAGQVGNQPQHF. For the CDR3, the DNA is TGTGCCAGCAGCGTAGCGGGACAGGTCGGCAATCAGCCCCAGCATTTT. Full variable domain (rest looked up from reference TRBV9 and TRBJ1-5): DSGVTQTPKHLITATGQRVTLRCSPRSGDLSVYWYQQSLDQGLQFLIQYYNGEERAKGNILERFSAQQFPDLHSELNLSSLELGDSALYFCASSVAGQVGNQPQHFGDGTRLSIL.

The gene calls are TRBV6-5 and TRBJ2-1; D remains unclear. The CDR3 is made up of 13 amino acids. Germline CDR1 is MNHEY and CDR2 is SVGAGI. Trimming removed 2 bases at V and 2 bases at J, with 4 bases between. For the CDR3, the DNA is TGTGCCAGCAGTTACGACACCTACAATGAGCAGTTCTTC. This sequence encodes CASSYDTYNEQFF.

This chain connects TRBV7-9 to TRBJ1-1; the D gene is possibly TRBD1 (6 bases). The V gene lost 3 bases and the J gene lost 8 bases, with 19 bases spanning the gap. Germline V gene data show CDR1 as SEHNR and CDR2 as FQNEAQ (reference sequence). CDR3 length: 15 residues. This chain's CDR3 is CASSLIQAAGAEAFF. The CDR3, as DNA: TGTGCCAGCAGCTTGATTCAGGCGGCGGGGGCAGAAGCTTTCTTT.

The CDR3 reads CASSQGLHEQFF. The CDR3 DNA follows: TGTGCCAGCAGTCAGGGTCTGCATGAGCAGTTCTTC. V is TRBV28 and J is TRBJ2-1; tentatively, D is TRBD1 (5 bases). V lost 5 bases and J lost 8, with 10 bases in between. This CDR3 spans 12 amino acids. CDR1 is MDHEN and CDR2 is SYDVKM in the germline V gene.

The chain recombines TRBV9 with TRBJ2-2; D not certain. Germline lookup yields CDR1 SGDLS and CDR2 YYNGEE. The CDR3 has 13 amino acids. Trimming left V 3 bases short and J 1 base short, with 4 bases between. The DNA for the CDR3 is TGTGCCAGCAGCGGACAGAACACCGGGGAGCTGTTTTTT. Residues: CASSGQNTGELFF.

The chain is built from TRBV4-1 and TRBJ2-1; 11 bases match TRBD2. The CDR3 contains 18 residues. Per the germline V gene, CDR1 is MGHRA and CDR2 is YSYEKL. With 0 bases clipped from V and 3 bases from J, the junction kept 7 bases outside the gene matches. The CDR3 reads CASSQENGGLAGYNEQFF. The CDR3 DNA reads as TGCGCCAGCAGCCAAGAAAACGGCGGACTAGCGGGCTACAATGAGCAGTTCTTC.

This chain connects TRBV2 to TRBJ1-6, with TRBD1 as a possible D gene (5 bases). Germline-derived CDR1 and CDR2 are SNHLY and FYNNEI. V shed 7 bases and J shed 1 base, with 8 bases lying between them. The CDR3 totals 14 residues. The CDR3 loop reads CASKRGSYNSPLHF. The CDR3 nucleotides read TGTGCCAGCAAGCGGGGGTCCTATAATTCACCCCTCCACTTT.

This rearrangement joins TRBV27 to TRBJ1-5; no reliable D call. Looked up from germline, CDR1 is MNHEY and CDR2 is SMNVEV (reference sequence). This CDR3 has 13 amino acids. The ends were cut back, 5 bases at V and 7 bases at J, with 12 bases in the middle. CDR3 coding DNA: TGTGCCAGCAGTCCCGTGACGGGACAGCCCCAGCATTTT. This codes for CASSPVTGQPQHF.

CDR3 coding DNA: TGTGCCAGCAGCGTAGCGGCGGGCTTCACAGATACGCAGTATTTT. This sequence encodes CASSVAAGFTDTQYF. The rearrangement joins TRBV9 to TRBJ2-3, with a tentative D call TRBD2 (5 bases). The CDR3 consists of 15 residues. Germline V gene lookup returns CDR1 SGDLS and CDR2 YYNGEE. V was trimmed by 0 bases and J by 2 bases, leaving 10 bases between them.

The chain employs TRBV7-7 and TRBJ2-2; 10 bases align to TRBD1. The germline gives CDR1 SSHAT, CDR2 FNYEAQ (reference sequence). Unmatched junction bases numbered 9, after V lost 5 bases and J lost 6 bases. This CDR3 contains 16 residues. The CDR3: CASSVSSGQGPGELFF. In DNA, the CDR3 is TGTGCCAGCAGCGTATCCTCGGGACAGGGGCCCGGGGAGCTGTTTTTT.

The chain couples TRBV7-9 to TRBJ2-7; D remains ambiguous. From germline, CDR1 is SEHNR and CDR2 FQNEAQ (reference sequence). Trimming removed 6 bases at V and 0 bases at J, with 9 bases between. This CDR3 is built from 13 residues. CDR3 sequence: CASRSRSSYEQYF. CDR3 DNA: TGTGCCAGCAGGTCACGGAGCTCCTACGAGCAGTACTTC.

Comment on this clone: At the DNA level, this CDR3 is encoded by other sequences in the same sample as well. The rearrangement links TRBV15 to TRBJ2-1; 10 nucleotides agree with TRBD2. The germline gives CDR1 LNHNV, CDR2 YYDKDF (reference sequence). The trim removed 1 base at V and 3 bases at J, leaving 0 bases unmatched. This CDR3 region has 15 residues. CDR3 sequence reads: CATSRASGSYNEQFF. CDR3 coding DNA: TGTGCCACCAGCAGAGCTAGCGGGAGCTACAATGAGCAGTTCTTC. Looking up the rest from reference TRBV15 and TRBJ2-1 gives the full variable domain: DAMVIQNPRYQVTQFGKPVTLSCSQTLNHNVMYWYQQKSSQAPKLLFHYYDKDFNNEADTPDNFQSRRPNTSFCFLDIRSPGLGDTAMYLCATSRASGSYNEQFFGPGTRLTVL.

This clone has only a few counts. J is TRBJ1-2 and V is TRBV28; D is unclear. V lost 6 bases and J lost 2, with 16 bases in between. CDR1 and CDR2 (germline): MDHEN, SYDVKM. CDR3 length: 15 residues. The CDR3 region is CASRTLGISNYGYTF. The DNA for the CDR3 is TGTGCCAGCAGAACATTGGGCATCTCAAACTATGGCTACACCTTC.

The chain recombines TRBV11-2 with TRBJ2-1; D may be TRBD2 (6 bases). The V gene lost 4 bases and the J gene lost 2 bases, with 12 bases spanning the gap. The CDR3 runs to 15 residues. Germline lookup yields CDR1 SGHAT and CDR2 FQNNGV. The CDR3 sequence is CASSSGLATYNEQFF. CDR3 coding DNA: TGTGCCAGCAGCTCGGGACTGGCGACCTACAATGAGCAGTTCTTC.

J is TRBJ2-7 and V is TRBV5-6; D perhaps matches TRBD1 (5 bases). The germline CDR1 and CDR2 sequences are SGHDT and YYEEEE. There are 13 residues in the CDR3. Trimming pared 2 bases from V and 5 bases from J, leaving 11 bases between. CDR3 in amino acids: CASSFSSGNEQYF. In DNA, the CDR3 is TGTGCCAGCAGCTTTAGTTCAGGGAACGAGCAGTACTTC.

Of note for this clone: This specimen includes other DNA sequences encoding the same CDR3. V gene TRBV15 combines with J gene TRBJ2-1, with 11 positions matching TRBD2. The length of the CDR3 is 16 residues. Germline V lookup: CDR1 LNHNV, CDR2 YYDKDF (reference sequence). Trimming took 1 base from V and 8 from J; bases not matched to a gene: 7. The chain's CDR3 is CATSRALAGGFDEQFF. DNA of the CDR3: TGTGCCACCAGCAGAGCGCTAGCGGGGGGTTTCGATGAGCAGTTCTTC.